This passage covers 13 T cell receptor beta chains from one sample sequenced in a study of CD8+CD57+ T cells in acquired aplastic anemia (dated by TCRdb to the late 2010s). Sequencing instrument: Illumina HiSeq 2000. TCR beta VDJ combination and CDR3 sequence profiling used genomic DNA as the template. TCRdb applied fastp at Q25 and MiXCR to the public reads, then kept only in-frame beta chains. A single entry per CDR3 protein holds the most common genes and DNA from its merged rows. Within this sample are 310,000 or so distinct CDR3 sequences, with about 50% of them counted one time only. 1% to 1.5% of the sample lies in the top ten. The patients picked for sequencing were ones in whom flow cytometry had shown an expansion of CD8+CD57+ cells. The specimen sequenced was sorted CD4+, CD8+, or CD8+CD57+ T cells (not recorded which) from PBMCs. The receptors derive from a human donor with aplastic anemia.

This clonotype has only a few counts. The gene calls are TRBV9 and TRBJ2-3; D is unclear. V lost 3 bases and J 3 bases, leaving 14 bases between the germline ends. The V gene's germline CDR1 is SGDLS and CDR2 YYNGEE. This CDR3 contains 15 residues. The CDR3 here is CASSARLESTDTQYF. CDR3 nucleotides: TGTGCCAGCAGCGCCCGGTTGGAGAGTACAGATACGCAGTATTTT.

This chain joins TRBV2 and TRBJ2-3, with no clear D. The germline V gene has CDR1 SNHLY and CDR2 FYNNEI. This CDR3 region has 13 residues. V dropped 5 bases and J dropped 4 bases, with 10 bases sitting between them. CDR3 bases: TGTGCCAGCAGTCCGCAACGTCCAGATACGCAGTATTTT. Translation: CASSPQRPDTQYF. Supplemented by reference TRBV2 and TRBJ2-3, the full variable domain reads EPEVTQTPSHQVTQMGQEVILRCVPISNHLYFYWYRQILGQKVEFLVSFYNNEISEKSEIFDDQFSVERPDGSNFTLKIRSTKLEDSAMYFCASSPQRPDTQYFGPGTRLTVL.

The chain joins TRBV7-6 to TRBJ1-6, with 7 bases matching TRBD1. This CDR3 region has 15 residues. Germline V lookup: CDR1 SGHVS, CDR2 FNYEAQ. V lost 6 bases, J lost 7 bases, and 9 bases stayed unmatched. The CDR3 is CASRHDRAQNSPLHF. Written as DNA, the CDR3 is TGTGCCAGCAGGCACGACAGGGCACAGAATTCACCCCTCCACTTT.

The V call is TRBV20-1, the J call TRBJ1-1; D call uncertain. There are 12 residues in the CDR3. Between the trimmed V and J ends, which lost 0 bases and 4 bases, there was a span of 6 bases. Germline CDR1 and CDR2: DFQATT and SNEGSKA (reference sequence). CDR3 DNA: TGCAGTGCTAGAGATTTTGGCACTGAAGCTTTCTTT. Protein sequence: CSARDFGTEAFF.

This clonotype was counted once. The chain uses TRBV20-1 and TRBJ2-1; D is uncertain. The germline V and J ends were trimmed by 2 bases and 5 bases, with 7 bases remaining between them. CDR3 length equals 12 residues. The germline CDR1 and CDR2 sequences are DFQATT and SNEGSKA (reference sequence). In nucleotides, the CDR3 is TGCAGTGCTAGATTTAGGGACAATGAGCAGTTCTTC. Its protein is CSARFRDNEQFF.

In this sample, this clonotype turned up a few times. The J gene is TRBJ2-7, the V gene TRBV7-9; tentative D call: TRBD1 (6 bases). This CDR3 has 14 amino acids. CDR1 is SEHNR, CDR2 FQNEAQ, per germline (reference sequence). Trimming took 1 base from V and 2 from J, leaving 9 bases between them. Here the CDR3 reads CASSLGTEPYEQYF. The CDR3 DNA reads TGTGCCAGCAGCTTAGGGACAGAGCCCTACGAGCAGTACTTC.

The rearrangement joins TRBV5-4 to TRBJ2-7; possibly TRBD1 for D (6 bases). CDR1 is SGHNT and CDR2 is YYREEE in the germline V gene (reference sequence). The germline V and J ends were trimmed by 4 bases and 5 bases, with 13 bases remaining between them. The CDR3 is 13 amino acids. For the CDR3, the DNA is TGTGCCAGCAGCCGCGACAGGTCCGACGAGCAGTACTTC. Encoded protein: CASSRDRSDEQYF.

This clonotype was picked up many times. V and J are TRBV7-8 and TRBJ2-1; unclear D gene. V was pared by 1 base and J by 2 bases, with 12 bases between. The CDR3 length is 16 residues. Germline assignment: CDR1 SGHVS and CDR2 FQNEAQ. This CDR3 reads CASSLGAVSPYNEQFF. The CDR3 nucleotides read TGTGCCAGCAGCTTAGGGGCCGTCAGCCCCTACAATGAGCAGTTCTTC.

The genes are TRBV7-9 and TRBJ2-7; D possibly corresponds to TRBD1 (6 bases). V was cut by 5 bases and J by 2 bases, with 13 bases left in between. This CDR3 has 14 residues. CDR1 is SEHNR, CDR2 FQNEAQ, per germline (reference sequence). CDR3 bases: TGTGCCAGCAGCGCCCACAGGGCGCCCTACGAGCAGTACTTC. Its protein is CASSAHRAPYEQYF.

V gene TRBV6-1 combines with J gene TRBJ2-7; 7 positions agree with TRBD2. The V segment lost 2 bases and the J segment 3 bases; nucleotides outside the gene matches: 7. This CDR3 comprises 15 residues. Per germline, CDR1 MNHNS and CDR2 SASEGT. The CDR3 DNA sequence: TGTGCCAGCAGTGAACAGGCGGGAGCGGGCTACGAGCAGTACTTC. Translation: CASSEQAGAGYEQYF.

This chain joins TRBV20-1 and TRBJ2-1; 8 bases are a match to TRBD1. The length of the CDR3 is 14 residues. Germline loops: CDR1 DFQATT, CDR2 SNEGSKA (reference sequence). J lost 7 bases, V lost 3 bases, and 8 bases had no gene match. CDR3 coding DNA: TGCAGTGCTAGTAGGCAGGGGGCGCGAAATGAGCAGTTCTTC. This encodes CSASRQGARNEQFF.

V gene TRBV12-3 or TRBV12-4 combines with J gene TRBJ1-2, with D unresolved. V lost 1 base and J 8 bases, leaving 14 bases between the germline ends. The CDR3 is made up of 14 amino acids. The CDR3 DNA reads as TGTGCCAGCAGTTTAGGAGGGATAGTAGGCGGCTACACCTTC. It codes for CASSLGGIVGGYTF.

The chain couples TRBV2 to TRBJ1-6, with a tentative D call TRBD1 (5 bases). Germline assignment: CDR1 SNHLY and CDR2 FYNNEI. Trimming pared 8 bases from V and 7 bases from J, leaving 18 bases between. This CDR3 contains 15 residues. Here the CDR3 reads CASAPGRGLNSPLHF. DNA of the CDR3: TGTGCCAGCGCTCCGGGGAGGGGCCTCAATTCACCCCTCCACTTT.